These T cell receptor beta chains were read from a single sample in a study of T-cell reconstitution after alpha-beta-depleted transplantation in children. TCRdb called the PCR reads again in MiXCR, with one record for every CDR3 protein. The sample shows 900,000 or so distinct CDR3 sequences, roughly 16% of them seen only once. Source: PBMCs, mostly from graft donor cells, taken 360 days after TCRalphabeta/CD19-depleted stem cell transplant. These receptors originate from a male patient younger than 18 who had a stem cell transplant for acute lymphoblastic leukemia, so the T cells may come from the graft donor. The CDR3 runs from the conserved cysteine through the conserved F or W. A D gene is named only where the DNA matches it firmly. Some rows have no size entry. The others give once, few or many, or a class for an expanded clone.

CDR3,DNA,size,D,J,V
CASEFGATGELFF,TGCGCCAGCGAGTTCGGGGCCACCGGGGAGCTGTTTTTT,.,.,TRBJ2-2,TRBV5-1
CASSLGLTSPQYF,TGTGCCAGCAGTTTAGGGCTGACCTCTCCGCAGTATTTT,few,.,TRBJ2-3,TRBV27
CASSLVVLGKYEQYF,TGCGCCAGCAGCTTGGTCGTTTTGGGGAAATACGAGCAGTACTTC,.,.,TRBJ2-7,TRBV5-1
CASRRDGRGEKLFF,TGTGCCAGCAGAAGGGACGGCCGAGGAGAAAAACTGTTTTTT,.,.,TRBJ1-4,TRBV12-3/TRBV12-4
CASSESRDYLETQYF,TGCGCCAGCAGTGAGTCGCGGGACTACCTAGAGACCCAGTACTTC,.,TRBD2,TRBJ2-5,TRBV10-1
CASSLSGSATDTQYF,TGCGCCAGCAGCTTGAGCGGGAGCGCCACAGATACGCAGTATTTT,.,TRBD2,TRBJ2-3,TRBV5-1
CASSFSRGWDEQFF,TGCGCCAGCAGCTTTAGTAGGGGTTGGGATGAGCAGTTCTTC,.,.,TRBJ2-1,TRBV5-1
CASSDRQSSFTGELFF,TGTGCCAGCAGCGACCGACAGTCCTCCTTCACCGGGGAGCTGTTTTTT,.,.,TRBJ2-2,TRBV9
CASRLLAPPADTQYF,TGCGCCAGCAGACTACTAGCACCACCGGCAGATACGCAGTATTTT,few,.,TRBJ2-3,TRBV5-1
CASSLSVPIMNTEAFF,TGTGCCAGCAGTTTATCGGTGCCTATCATGAACACTGAAGCTTTCTTT,.,.,TRBJ1-1,TRBV27
CASSLTGPRSYEQYF,TGTGCCAGCAGTCTCACCGGGCCAAGGTCCTACGAGCAGTACTTC,.,.,TRBJ2-7,TRBV12-3/TRBV12-4
CSAAGTSGNTGELFF,TGCAGTGCCGCCGGGACTAGCGGTAACACCGGGGAGCTGTTTTTT,many,TRBD2,TRBJ2-2,TRBV20-1
CASSRAARSGNTIYF,TGCGCCAGCAGCCGGGCAGCTCGATCTGGAAACACCATATATTTT,few,.,TRBJ1-3,TRBV5-1
CASSLTPSGNTIYF,TGTGCCAGCAGCTTAACTCCCTCTGGAAACACCATATATTTT,.,.,TRBJ1-3,TRBV7-3
CASSEREGKETQYF,TGTGCCAGCAGTGAGCGGGAGGGCAAGGAGACCCAGTACTTC,few,TRBD2,TRBJ2-5,TRBV28
CASSLQGTGRSPLHF,TGTGCCAGCAGCTTACAGGGGACAGGGCGTTCACCCCTCCACTTT,few,TRBD1,TRBJ1-6,TRBV7-8
CASSQGSGSLEQYF,TGCGCCAGCAGCCAAGGGAGCGGGAGCCTCGAGCAGTACTTC,.,TRBD2,TRBJ2-7,TRBV4-1
CATSLIPTDRGYTDTQYF,TGTGCCACCAGCCTCATCCCCACCGACAGGGGTTACACAGATACGCAGTATTTT,many,TRBD1,TRBJ2-3,TRBV15
CATSDLLANEQFF,TGTGCCACCAGTGACCTACTAGCGAATGAGCAGTTCTTC,many,TRBD2,TRBJ2-1,TRBV24-1
CASSSRGGLAGGGNEQFF,TGTGCCAGCAGCTCCCGAGGGGGACTAGCGGGAGGGGGCAATGAGCAGTTCTTC,.,TRBD2,TRBJ2-1,TRBV7-8
CASSSTEVGTQYF,TGTGCCAGCAGTTCGACGGAGGTGGGGACCCAGTACTTC,few,.,TRBJ2-5,TRBV6-6
CASSSSTGAYNTEAFF,.,.,.,TRBJ1-1,TRBV27
CASSSGLAGSGETQYF,TGCGCCAGCAGCTCGGGACTAGCGGGATCGGGAGAGACCCAGTACTTC,.,TRBD2,TRBJ2-5,TRBV5-1
CASSPRGKGHIWQFF,TGCGCCAGCAGCCCCCGCGGGAAGGGCCATATATGGCAGTTCTTC,many,.,TRBJ2-1,TRBV5-1
CASSYSDRLTDTQYF,TGTGCCAGCAGTTACTCAGACAGGCTCACAGATACGCAGTATTTT,many,.,TRBJ2-3,TRBV6-5
CSASKGLAGGRDYEQYF,TGCAGTGCTAGCAAGGGTCTAGCGGGAGGACGCGATTACGAGCAGTACTTC,few,TRBD2,TRBJ2-7,TRBV20-1
CSATGTGTGEKLFF,TGCAGTGCTACTGGGACAGGCACGGGTGAAAAACTGTTTTTT,.,TRBD1,TRBJ1-4,TRBV20-1
CSAREGTGSNQPQHF,TGCAGTGCTAGAGAGGGGACGGGAAGCAATCAGCCCCAGCATTTT,few,.,TRBJ1-5,TRBV20-1